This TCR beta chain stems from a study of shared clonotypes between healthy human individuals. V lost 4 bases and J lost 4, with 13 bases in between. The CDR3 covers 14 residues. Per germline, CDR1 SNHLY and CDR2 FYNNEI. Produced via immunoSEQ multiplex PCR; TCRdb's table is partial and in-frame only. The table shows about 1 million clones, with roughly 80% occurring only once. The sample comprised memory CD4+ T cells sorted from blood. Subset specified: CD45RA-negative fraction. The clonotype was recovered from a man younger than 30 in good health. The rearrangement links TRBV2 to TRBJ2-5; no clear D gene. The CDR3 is CASSVVMARETQYF. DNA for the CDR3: TGTGCCAGCAGTGTAGTCATGGCGAGAGAGACCCAGTACTTC.